In this sample, the clone carrying this T cell receptor (beta chain) turned up once. Its matching antigen is unknown. Germline CDR1 reads LNHDA; CDR2 reads SQIVND (reference sequence). V lost 6 bases and J 4 bases, leaving 15 bases between the germline ends. The CDR3 is 14 amino acids. This record comes from a study of beta chain features in type 1 diabetes. Sorting that relied on CD45RO/CCR7/CD25/CD127/CD95/CD27 yielded CD4+ naive, central memory, regulatory and stem cell-like memory cells. What was sequenced were expressed TCRB transcripts, since all of the isolated RNA had been reverse transcribed. Method: immunoSEQ multiplex PCR; TCRdb's copy keeps in-frame clones and lacks some. Among fewer than 350,000 clones listed, about 15% were seen once. Broader study findings: TCRB CDR3s from Type 1 diabetes patients were moderately but significantly shorter in all four CD4+ subsets. More deletions and fewer insertions at VDJ junctions were seen in type 1 diabetes patients. Patients' naive, central memory and Treg TCRB repertoires seemed closer to one another than those of healthy donors. Any HLA effect on TCRB rearrangement was left unresolved by small sub-analyses.

The sample was naive CD4+ T cells from blood. This clonotype was obtained from a man younger than 35 with type 1 diabetes. The chain has TRBV19 and TRBJ2-5; D possibly corresponds to TRBD1 (6 bases). CDR3 sequence: CASSRDVQGETQYF. The CDR3 DNA follows: TGTGCCAGTAGCCGGGACGTACAGGGAGAGACCCAGTACTTC.